This paragraph reports one TCR beta chain. The CDR3 sequence is 12 residues long. Trimming left V 4 bases short and J 3 bases short, with 7 bases between. Germline V gene sequence: CDR1 SQVTM, CDR2 ANQGSEA. The data were taken from a study of blood T cells in healthy people across ages. Alongside a J-beta primer mix, a sample-barcoded 5' primer served in a second PCR lasting roughly 6 to 11 cycles. Via MiXCR, TCRdb re-called the 5' RACE reads, giving one row per CDR3 protein. The sample contains 1.5 million or so distinct CDR3 sequences, 42% of which appear only once. The V call is TRBV29-1, the J call TRBJ1-3; D is unclear. Sequencing was done on a sample of blood. This sequence was found in a young woman in good health. Here the CDR3 DNA reads TGCAGCGTTGTGGCAGTTGGAAACACCATATATTTT. Translation: CSVVAVGNTIYF.